This T cell receptor (beta chain) was sequenced during a study of blood T cell repertoires in COVID-19. Unmatched junction bases numbered 4, after V lost 4 bases and J lost 1 base. The CDR3 totals 13 residues. Germline values: CDR1 GTSNPN, CDR2 SVGIG (reference sequence). Original handling: The authors estimated nucleated cell counts from reference gene primer amplification. Repertoires were generated with immunoSEQ multiplex PCR, while TCRdb's copy carries only in-frame clones and drops some. The V and J calls and clone size come from that table; D and trimming were worked out from the DNA. The table lists around 480,000 clones, about nine tenths of them singletons, with roughly 12% in the top ten.

This TCR came from a woman aged 45-65 years with COVID-19, enrolled during active disease. The chain is built from TRBV30 and TRBJ2-7, with 7 bases aligning to TRBD1. Sequencing was carried out using peripheral blood. Here the CDR3 DNA reads TGTGCCTGGAACCGGGGACAGTCCTACGAGCAGTACTTC. Translating it yields CAWNRGQSYEQYF.